This TCR beta chain was recovered during a study of control samples from healthy donors and cancer patients. Using immunoSEQ multiplex PCR, the repertoire was profiled, and TCRdb retains in-frame clones only, with some absent. The repertoire holds 75,000 to 90,000 clones, approximately 86% seen once, with roughly 21% in the top ten. The CDR3 extends over 13 amino acids. CDR1 and CDR2 from the germline V gene are ENHRY and SYGVKD. The V gene lost 4 bases and the J gene lost 3 bases, with 9 bases spanning the gap. Sequencing used blood. This chain joins TRBV10-3 and TRBJ1-2; D not certain. This TCR was recovered from a man in his thirties or forties in good health. This CDR3 reads CAISGRLDYGYTF. Written as DNA, the CDR3 is TGTGCCATCAGTGGTCGACTCGACTATGGCTACACCTTC.